The next 30 T cell receptor beta chains were all read from a single sample in a study of blood T cells in healthy people across ages. The authors ran a second PCR of about 7 to 11 cycles using a sample-barcoded 5' primer and a J-beta primer mix. TCRdb re-derived calls from the 5' RACE reads in MiXCR, one entry per CDR3 protein. The sample lists roughly 1,500,000 distinct CDR3 sequences; roughly 32% were seen once. Sequenced input: blood. These receptors were obtained from a woman under 40 in good health.

CDR3 sequence reads: CASSQLQGRNQPQHF. The CDR3, as DNA: TGTGCCAGCTCACAACTACAGGGGCGCAATCAGCCCCAGCATTTT. The chain employs TRBV18 and TRBJ1-5; TRBD1 matches 7 bases. The CDR3 runs to 15 residues. J gave up 2 bases and V 4 bases, and 5 bases lay outside the gene matches. The germline CDR1 and CDR2 sequences are KGHSH and LQKENI. The full variable domain, rest sourced from reference TRBV18 and TRBJ1-5, is NAGVMQNPRHLVRRRGQEARLRCSPMKGHSHVYWYRQLPEEGLKFMVYLQKENIIDESGMPKERFSAEFPKEGPSILRIQQVVRGDSAAYFCASSQLQGRNQPQHFGDGTRLSIL.

The gene calls are TRBV7-9 and TRBJ2-5; D not certain. Germline V lookup: CDR1 SEHNR, CDR2 FQNEAQ (reference sequence). The CDR3 spans 13 residues. The V and J ends lost 5 bases and 4 bases respectively, with 11 bases between them. CDR3 sequence (DNA): TGTGCCAGCAGCCGAGCCAAACGAGAGACCCAGTACTTC. It specifies CASSRAKRETQYF.

This clonotype has more than one count but fewer than ten. J is TRBJ2-7 and V is TRBV28; 8 bases line up with TRBD2. Germline lookup yields CDR1 MDHEN and CDR2 SYDVKM. Trimming at V came to 6 bases and at J to 1 base, leaving 5 bases not matched to a gene. There are 14 residues in the CDR3. The CDR3 spells CASRITSGSYEQYF. DNA for the CDR3: TGTGCCAGCAGGATAACTAGCGGTTCCTACGAGCAGTACTTC.

The chain recombines TRBV20-1 with TRBJ1-2; possible D gene TRBD1, 6 bases. V lost 6 bases, J lost 5 bases, and 16 bases lay in between. The V gene's germline CDR1 is DFQATT and CDR2 SNEGSKA (reference sequence). The length of the CDR3 is 13 residues. CDR3 bases: TGCAGTGCAGAAGACAGGAGAACTTATGGCTACACCTTC. Its translation is CSAEDRRTYGYTF.

The V gene is TRBV15, the J gene TRBJ2-7; D gene uncertain. The end of the DNA fits TRBJ2-5 better, so the J call may be wrong. The CDR3 totals 12 residues. From germline, CDR1 is LNHNV and CDR2 YYDKDF (reference sequence). The CDR3 region has the DNA TGTGCCACCAGCATCAGTCGGGAGACCCAGTACTTC. Its translation: CATSISRETQYF.

This clonotype was seen once. A much bigger clone sits one base away, suggesting this may be a read error. The V and J genes are TRBV29-1 and TRBJ2-1; a possible D gene is TRBD1 (5 bases). From germline, CDR1 is SQVTM and CDR2 ANQGSEA. V dropped 1 base and J dropped 13 bases, with 20 bases sitting between them. The CDR3 loop spans 14 amino acids. For the CDR3, the DNA is TGCAGCGTTGAAGGGGGCCCGGCCCCCGTGGCCCAGTTCTTC. This codes for CSVEGGPAPVAQFF.

The V call is TRBV5-4, the J call TRBJ2-1; possibly TRBD1 or TRBD2 for D (5 bases each). With 0 bases removed from V and 6 bases from J, the gap between germline ends came to 13 bases. The CDR3 extends over 15 amino acids. Germline-derived CDR1 and CDR2 are SGHNT and YYREEE (reference sequence). The CDR3 DNA reads TGTGCCAGCAGCTTGGGACGGGGACCCCGCAATGAGCAGTTCTTC. Protein sequence: CASSLGRGPRNEQFF.

This chain uses TRBV5-1 with TRBJ2-1; TRBD2 might be the D (5 bases). Germline CDR1 and CDR2: SGHRS and YFSETQ. V was cut by 4 bases and J by 5 bases, with 16 bases left in between. CDR3 length equals 15 residues. This CDR3 is CASSVGVATNNEQFF. CDR3 coding DNA: TGCGCCAGCAGCGTCGGGGTAGCGACTAACAATGAGCAGTTCTTC.

This clonotype was seen more than once but under ten times. The V gene is TRBV15, the J gene TRBJ1-2, with D maybe TRBD1 (5 bases). The CDR3 runs 16 residues. CDR1 LNHNV and CDR2 YYDKDF come from the germline V gene (reference sequence). V lost 0 bases and J lost 5, with 16 bases in between. The CDR3 nucleotides are TGTGCCACCAGCAGAGATTTGGGGGAGAATGTGTATGGCTACACCTTC. This gives the protein CATSRDLGENVYGYTF.

The gene calls are TRBV18 and TRBJ1-2; perhaps TRBD1 as D (5 bases). Germline V gene lookup returns CDR1 KGHSH and CDR2 LQKENI. The V end was cut by 3 bases, the J end by 6 bases, with 11 bases between. The CDR3 spans 13 residues. The CDR3 loop is CASSPGQEHGYTF. The CDR3 DNA is TGTGCCAGCTCACCGGGGCAGGAACATGGCTACACCTTC.

In regard to this clonotype: This sequence may be a read error, since a much larger clone differs from it by one base. J is TRBJ2-2 and V is TRBV13; no clear D. This CDR3 contains 13 residues. Germline CDR1 PRHDT, CDR2 FYEKMQ (reference sequence). V was pared by 4 bases and J by 6 bases, with 9 bases between. DNA for the CDR3: TGTGCCAGCAGCTCAGGACCTCCCGGGGAGCTGTTTTTT. This sequence encodes CASSSGPPGELFF.

V gene TRBV20-1 combines with J gene TRBJ2-1; perhaps TRBD2 as D (6 bases). Per the germline V gene, CDR1 is DFQATT and CDR2 is SNEGSKA (reference sequence). The CDR3 extends over 12 amino acids. The CDR3 loop reads CTQAEGPNEQFF. CDR3 coding DNA: TGCACCCAAGCGGAGGGGCCAAATGAGCAGTTCTTC.

The gene calls are TRBV10-3 and TRBJ1-5; 7 bases are a match to TRBD1. This CDR3 has 12 amino acids. V dropped 10 bases and J dropped 4; count of bases not matched to a gene: 4. Germline loops: CDR1 ENHRY, CDR2 SYGVKD. CDR3 amino acids: CATGGINQPQHF. Here the CDR3 DNA reads TGTGCCACAGGGGGGATTAATCAGCCCCAGCATTTT.

This rearrangement joins TRBV7-6 to TRBJ2-7; tentatively, D is TRBD2 (6 bases). V gave up 2 bases and J gave up 2 bases, with 13 bases separating them. Germline assignment: CDR1 SGHVS and CDR2 FNYEAQ. CDR3 length equals 15 residues. CDR3 nucleotide sequence: TGTGCCAGCAGCTTACATCTGGGAGGCCCCTACGAGCAGTACTTC. It is translated as CASSLHLGGPYEQYF.

The CDR3 DNA reads TGCAGTGCTAGAGATCGTCGGCAGGGAAGGATCTACGAGCAGTACTTC. Translating it yields CSARDRRQGRIYEQYF. The rearrangement uses TRBV20-1 and TRBJ2-7, with D possibly TRBD1 on 5 matching bases. V lost 0 bases to trimming and J lost 3 bases, with 18 bases between them. CDR1 DFQATT and CDR2 SNEGSKA come from the germline V gene (reference sequence). This CDR3 has 16 residues.

This clonotype was detected a few times. The chain's CDR3 is CASSPPTFGHNEQFF. In nucleotides, the CDR3 is TGTGCCAGCTCACCACCCACTTTCGGGCACAATGAGCAGTTCTTC. V usage is TRBV18 and J usage is TRBJ2-1; D not resolved. The V end was cut by 0 bases, the J end by 5 bases, with 11 bases between. The CDR3 extends over 15 amino acids. The germline gives CDR1 KGHSH, CDR2 LQKENI.

This chain links TRBV20-1 with TRBJ2-3; weak D call: TRBD1 (5 bases). V dropped 6 bases and J dropped 3 bases, with 16 bases sitting between them. Germline lookup yields CDR1 DFQATT and CDR2 SNEGSKA (reference sequence). The CDR3 covers 14 residues. CDR3 in DNA: TGCAGTGCCCCAGGGATTCGAGTTACAGATACGCAGTATTTT. It is translated as CSAPGIRVTDTQYF.

This clonotype was recorded only once. The junction does not match germline at one end; this may be a read error. CDR3 region: CASSLTGEIYNELFF. In DNA form, the CDR3 reads TGCGCCAGCAGCTTGACGGGGGAGATCTACAATGAGCTGTTCTTC. The chain employs TRBV5-1 and TRBJ2-1; the D gene is possibly TRBD2 (6 bases). The CDR3 contains 15 residues. Per the germline V gene, CDR1 is SGHRS and CDR2 is YFSETQ.

This clonotype showed up many times. The chain has TRBV7-9 and TRBJ2-7; 13 bases agree with TRBD2. The germline gives CDR1 SEHNR, CDR2 FQNEAQ (reference sequence). V lost 5 bases, J lost 3 bases, and 7 bases stayed unmatched. The CDR3 contains 16 residues. CDR3 sequence (DNA): TGTGCCAGCAGCCCCTTGGGACTAGCGGGAAGCTACGAGCAGTACTTC. Translating it yields CASSPLGLAGSYEQYF.

The V call is TRBV27, the J call TRBJ1-6; 10 bases are shared with TRBD1. V was pared by 5 bases and J by 7 bases, with 5 bases of the junction left unmatched. The V gene's germline CDR1 is MNHEY and CDR2 SMNVEV (reference sequence). There are 15 residues in the CDR3. CDR3 bases: TGTGCCAGCAGTCGACAGGGGGCGGGCAATTCACCCCTCCACTTT. This translates into CASSRQGAGNSPLHF.

V gene TRBV2 combines with J gene TRBJ2-1; D remains ambiguous. CDR1 is SNHLY, CDR2 FYNNEI, per germline. The CDR3 consists of 12 residues. Trimming removed 2 bases from V and 9 bases from J, with 8 bases in between. The CDR3 DNA sequence: TGTGCCAGCAGTGAATCGGAAACTGAGCAGTTCTTC. Its protein product is CASSESETEQFF.

V is TRBV4-1 and J is TRBJ2-7; TRBD1 aligns across 10 bases. The CDR3 sequence is 16 residues long. V shed 1 base, J shed 4 bases, and the junction held 7 bases outside the gene matches. CDR1 is MGHRA, CDR2 YSYEKL, per germline. The CDR3 DNA sequence: TGCGCCAGCAGCCAAGTAGGGGGACAGGGGTCTTACGAGCAGTACTTC. This codes for CASSQVGGQGSYEQYF.

DNA of the CDR3: TGTGCCAGCATACCGGGGGGCCTCAATGAGCAGTTCTTC. This encodes CASIPGGLNEQFF. This rearrangement joins TRBV6-1 to TRBJ2-1; a possible D gene is TRBD2 (7 bases). The V end was cut by 7 bases, the J end by 6 bases, with 13 bases between. This CDR3 spans 13 amino acids. The germline CDR1 and CDR2 sequences are MNHNS and SASEGT.

The rearrangement links TRBV28 to TRBJ2-5; 8 bases are shared with TRBD1. The end of the DNA is better explained by TRBJ2-7, so the J call may be wrong. Germline V gene data show CDR1 as MDHEN and CDR2 as SYDVKM. The CDR3 spans 16 residues. The CDR3 protein is CASSTPDRAMIDEQYF. The CDR3, as DNA: TGTGCCAGCAGTACCCCGGACAGGGCGATGATCGACGAGCAGTACTTC.

V and J are TRBV3-1 and TRBJ2-7; 10 nucleotides agree with TRBD2. V gave up 2 bases and J gave up 6 bases; unmatched junction bases: 1. Looked up from germline, CDR1 is LGHDT and CDR2 is YNNKEL (reference sequence). The CDR3 runs 13 residues. CDR3 nucleotides: TGTGCCAGCAGCCAACGGACTAGCGGCGAGCAGTACTTC. This gives the protein CASSQRTSGEQYF.

The table lists this clonotype with a few counts. This rearrangement joins TRBV9 to TRBJ2-2; D possibly corresponds to TRBD1 (5 bases). Per the germline V gene, CDR1 is SGDLS and CDR2 is YYNGEE. Trimming removed 1 base from V and 7 bases from J, with 11 bases in between. The CDR3 runs to 14 residues. The CDR3 protein is CASSVFRVSGELFF. CDR3 nucleotide sequence: TGTGCCAGCAGCGTATTCAGGGTTAGCGGGGAGCTGTTTTTT.

This clonotype has a handful of counts. This chain uses TRBV9 with TRBJ2-2, with a weak D call TRBD2 (6 bases). The CDR3 spans 16 residues. CDR1 and CDR2 (germline): SGDLS, YYNGEE. V lost 0 bases and J 3 bases, leaving 12 bases between the germline ends. In DNA form, the CDR3 reads TGTGCCAGCAGCGTAGGAAGGGACTCCTACACCGGGGAGCTGTTTTTT. This encodes CASSVGRDSYTGELFF.

Only one count was recorded for this clonotype. The chain carries TRBV6-5 and TRBJ1-3; no clear D gene. There are 12 residues in the CDR3. Looked up from germline, CDR1 is MNHEY and CDR2 is SVGAGI. V shed 9 bases and J shed 0 bases, with 6 bases lying between them. The CDR3 sequence: CASYGSGNTIYF. The CDR3 DNA reads TGTGCCAGTTACGGCTCTGGAAACACCATATATTTT.

The rearrangement joins TRBV20-1 to TRBJ2-1; 12 bases agree with TRBD2. The CDR3 spans 16 residues. Germline assignment: CDR1 DFQATT and CDR2 SNEGSKA (reference sequence). Germline trimming cut 3 bases from V and 4 bases from J; bases unmatched to any gene: 7. The chain's CDR3 is CSASLAGGPSYNEQFF. The DNA of the CDR3 is TGCAGTGCTAGCCTAGCGGGGGGGCCCAGTTACAATGAGCAGTTCTTC.

CDR3 region: CASSRSGGDRFYEQYF. The CDR3, as DNA: TGTGCCAGCAGCCGCTCGGGGGGGGACCGGTTCTACGAGCAGTACTTC. The rearrangement links TRBV6-1 to TRBJ2-7; TRBD2 matches at 8 bases. The J segment lost 3 bases and the V segment lost 6 bases, leaving 13 bases of the junction unmatched. CDR1 and CDR2 from the germline V gene are MNHNS and SASEGT. There are 16 residues in the CDR3.